This T cell receptor beta chain comes out of a study of blood T cell repertoires in COVID-19. Study-level information: Samples of COVID-19 (acute and convalescent) were obtained from the United States, Italy and Spain.

The table lists this clone with a count of one. Germline V gives CDR1 SGHRS, CDR2 YFSETQ. This CDR3 has 14 amino acids. The V and J ends lost 2 bases and 5 bases, in that order; junction bases with no gene match: 6. Profiled with immunoSEQ multiplex PCR; TCRdb holds only in-frame clones, not every one. Of 200,000 to 250,000 clones in the sample, about 83% were seen once. Adults between roughly 18 and 90 years of age took part from 24 US areas. Clinical history reported by participants formed the basis on which cohorts were assigned. The study recruited exposed participants who had met a COVID-19 case within 2 weeks before entry.

Material for sequencing was PBMCs or T cells enriched from blood (not recorded which). This sequence was found in a woman aged 45-65 years who had been exposed to COVID-19. V and J are TRBV5-1 and TRBJ2-7; 8 bases are a match to TRBD1. The CDR3, as DNA: TGCGCCAGCAGCTTACGACGACAGGGGAACGAGCAGTACTTC. It yields the protein CASSLRRQGNEQYF.